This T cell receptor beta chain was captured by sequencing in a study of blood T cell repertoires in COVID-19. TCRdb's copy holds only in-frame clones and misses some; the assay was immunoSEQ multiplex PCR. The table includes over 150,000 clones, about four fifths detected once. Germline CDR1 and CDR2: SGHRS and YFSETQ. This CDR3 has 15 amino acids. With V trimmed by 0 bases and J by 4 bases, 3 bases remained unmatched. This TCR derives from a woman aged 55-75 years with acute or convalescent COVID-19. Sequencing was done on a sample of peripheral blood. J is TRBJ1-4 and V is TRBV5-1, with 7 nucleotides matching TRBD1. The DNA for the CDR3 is TGCGCCAGCAGCTTGGCGGGACAGATTAATGAAAAACTGTTTTTT. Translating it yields CASSLAGQINEKLFF.